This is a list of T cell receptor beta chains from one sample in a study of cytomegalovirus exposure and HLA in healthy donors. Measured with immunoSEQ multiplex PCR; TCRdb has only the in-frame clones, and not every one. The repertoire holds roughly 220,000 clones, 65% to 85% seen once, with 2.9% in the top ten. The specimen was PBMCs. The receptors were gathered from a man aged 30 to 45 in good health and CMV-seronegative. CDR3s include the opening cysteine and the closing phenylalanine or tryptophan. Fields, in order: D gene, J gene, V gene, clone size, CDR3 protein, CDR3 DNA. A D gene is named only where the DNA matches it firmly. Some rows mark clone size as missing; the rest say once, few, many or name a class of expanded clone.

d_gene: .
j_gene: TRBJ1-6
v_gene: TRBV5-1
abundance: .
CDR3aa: CASSLEGSGNSPLHF
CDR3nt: TGCGCCAGCAGCTTGGAAGGGTCGGGAAATTCACCCCTCCACTTT

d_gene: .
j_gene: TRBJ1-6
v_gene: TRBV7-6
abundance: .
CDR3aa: CASSLEEEGRGVSPLHF
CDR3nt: TGTGCCAGCAGCTTAGAAGAAGAGGGCAGGGGAGTTTCACCCCTCCACTTT

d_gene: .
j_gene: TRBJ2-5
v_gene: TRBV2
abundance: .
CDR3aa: CARGGPVETQYF
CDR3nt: TGTGCCAGGGGTGGGCCTGTGGAGACCCAGTACTTC

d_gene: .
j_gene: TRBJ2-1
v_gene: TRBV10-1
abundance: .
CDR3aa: CASSAREAYNEQFF
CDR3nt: TGCGCCAGCAGTGCCAGGGAGGCCTACAATGAGCAGTTCTTC

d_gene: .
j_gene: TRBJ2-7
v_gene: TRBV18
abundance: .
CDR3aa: CASSRNRDEQYF
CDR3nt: TGTGCCAGCTCACGTAACAGGGACGAGCAGTACTTC

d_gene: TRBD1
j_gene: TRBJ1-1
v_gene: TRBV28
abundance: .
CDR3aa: CASSLDRAVMNTEAFF
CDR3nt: TGTGCCAGCAGCTTGGACAGGGCAGTAATGAACACTGAAGCTTTCTTT

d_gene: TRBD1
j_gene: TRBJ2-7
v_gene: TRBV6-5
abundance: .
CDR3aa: CASSYSGDSSYEQYF
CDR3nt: TGTGCCAGCAGTTACTCTGGGGACAGCTCCTACGAGCAGTACTTC

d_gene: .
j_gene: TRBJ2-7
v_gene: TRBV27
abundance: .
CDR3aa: CASSQGYEQYF
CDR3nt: TGTGCCAGCAGCCAGGGCTACGAGCAGTACTTC

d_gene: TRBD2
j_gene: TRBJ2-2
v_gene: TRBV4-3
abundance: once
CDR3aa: CASSQGGRGAGELFF
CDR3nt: TGCGCCAGCAGCCAAGGCGGGCGGGGGGCCGGGGAGCTGTTTTTT

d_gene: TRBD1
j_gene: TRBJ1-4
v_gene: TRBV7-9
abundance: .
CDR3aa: CASSSGQGATNEKLFF
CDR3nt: TGTGCCAGCAGCTCGGGACAGGGGGCAACTAATGAAAAACTGTTTTTT

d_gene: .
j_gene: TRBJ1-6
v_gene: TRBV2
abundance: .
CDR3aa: CASSEQAPLHF
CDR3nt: TGTGCCAGCAGTGAACAGGCACCCCTCCACTTT

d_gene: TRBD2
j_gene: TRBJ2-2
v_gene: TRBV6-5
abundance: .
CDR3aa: CASSYSAGRTGELFF
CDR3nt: TGTGCCAGCAGTTACTCAGCGGGGCGGACCGGGGAGCTGTTTTTT

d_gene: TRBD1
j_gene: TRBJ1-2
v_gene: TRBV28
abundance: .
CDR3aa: CASSLRGRVRGYTF
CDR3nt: TGTGCCAGCAGTTTAAGGGGGCGCGTTAGGGGCTACACCTTC

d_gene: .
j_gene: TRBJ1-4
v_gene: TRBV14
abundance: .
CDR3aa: CASSQVGGAIEKLFF
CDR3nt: TGTGCCAGCAGCCAAGTTGGCGGGGCAATTGAAAAACTGTTTTTT

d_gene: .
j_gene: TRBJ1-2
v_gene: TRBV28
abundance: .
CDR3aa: CASRLPGGGYGYTF
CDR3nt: TGTGCCAGCAGGTTGCCTGGGGGCGGCTATGGCTACACCTTC

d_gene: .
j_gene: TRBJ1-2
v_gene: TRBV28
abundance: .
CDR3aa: CASRTPRAGLSDYTF
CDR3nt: TGTGCCAGCAGGACACCACGCGCGGGTTTAAGCGACTACACCTTC

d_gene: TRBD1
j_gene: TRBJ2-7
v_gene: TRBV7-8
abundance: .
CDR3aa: CASSFGQASYEQYF
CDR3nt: TGTGCCAGCAGCTTCGGACAGGCCTCCTACGAGCAGTACTTC

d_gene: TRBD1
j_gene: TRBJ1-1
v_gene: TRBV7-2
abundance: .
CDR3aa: CASSLGDRGGTEAFF
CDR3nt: TGTGCCAGCAGCTTAGGGGACAGGGGAGGCACTGAAGCTTTCTTT

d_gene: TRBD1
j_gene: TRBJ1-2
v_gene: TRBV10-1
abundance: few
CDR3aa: CASCRTGRKYGYTF
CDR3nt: TGCGCCAGCTGCCGGACAGGGAGGAAGTATGGCTACACCTTC

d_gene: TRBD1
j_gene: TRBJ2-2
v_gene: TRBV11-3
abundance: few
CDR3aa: CASSLRQGHTGELFF
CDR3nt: TGTGCCAGCAGCCTACGACAGGGGCACACCGGGGAGCTGTTTTTT

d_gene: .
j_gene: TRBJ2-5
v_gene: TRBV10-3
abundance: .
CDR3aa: CAISVGETQYF
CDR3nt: TGTGCCATCAGTGTCGGAGAGACCCAGTACTTC

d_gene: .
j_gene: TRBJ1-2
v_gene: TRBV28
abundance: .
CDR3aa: CASSSYRQAGYTF
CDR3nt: TGTGCCAGCAGTTCCTATCGACAGGCTGGTTACACCTTC

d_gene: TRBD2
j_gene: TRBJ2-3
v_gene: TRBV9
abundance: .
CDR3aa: CASSPSGDYTDTQYF
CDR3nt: TGTGCCAGCAGCCCGAGCGGGGACTACACAGATACGCAGTATTTT

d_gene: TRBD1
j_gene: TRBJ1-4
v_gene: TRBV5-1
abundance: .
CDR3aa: CARIIETGRVNEKLFF
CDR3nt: TGCGCCAGGATTATAGAGACAGGGCGAGTCAATGAAAAACTGTTTTTT

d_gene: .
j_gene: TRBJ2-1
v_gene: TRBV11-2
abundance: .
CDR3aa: CASSPRPGQSAVSYNEQFF
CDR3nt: TGTGCCAGCAGCCCCCGCCCGGGACAATCGGCGGTCTCCTACAATGAGCAGTTCTTC

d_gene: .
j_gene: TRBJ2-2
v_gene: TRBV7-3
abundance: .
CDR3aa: CASSPNPLSIITGELFF
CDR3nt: TGTGCCAGCAGCCCTAACCCCCTATCTATAATCACCGGGGAGCTGTTTTTT

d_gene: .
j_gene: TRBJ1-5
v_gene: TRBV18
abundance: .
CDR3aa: CASSPGGIRNQPQHF
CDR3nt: TGTGCCAGCTCACCAGGGGGCATCAGGAATCAGCCCCAGCATTTT

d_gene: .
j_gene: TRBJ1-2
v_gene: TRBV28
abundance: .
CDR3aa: CASSLKSPGSGGYTF
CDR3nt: TGTGCCAGCAGTTTAAAGTCGCCGGGATCGGGAGGCTACACCTTC

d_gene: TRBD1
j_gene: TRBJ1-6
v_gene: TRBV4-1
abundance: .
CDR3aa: CASSRTGGNSPLHF
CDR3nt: TGCGCCAGCAGTAGGACAGGGGGCAATTCACCCCTCCACTTT